This T cell receptor (beta chain) appears in the sequencing data of a study of OX40 agonist ivuxolimab in advanced cancers. On the study more broadly: Three patients responded partially, comprising one with hepatocellular carcinoma and two with cutaneous melanoma. Broader study findings: In CD8+ T cells, expanded clones were on average more numerous than in CD4+. Among the least clonally expanded were partial responders at 0.1-3.0 mg/kg.

Method: immunoSEQ multiplex PCR; TCRdb's copy keeps in-frame clones and lacks some. Of about 74,000 clones in the sample, approximately 88% were seen once. Of note for this clone: The antigen is unknown.

CDR3 size: 14 residues. V lost 0 bases to trimming and J lost 4 bases; unmatched junction nucleotides: 3. CDR1 is SGHRS and CDR2 is YFSETQ in the germline V gene. Autoimmune disease history or systemic immunosuppression disqualified patients. This sequence was found in an adult with an advanced solid tumor such as melanoma, head and neck, liver or kidney cancer. The chain recombines TRBV5-1 with TRBJ2-7; 8 nucleotides agree with TRBD1. Sample: CD4+ or CD8+ T cells sorted from blood, taken in a trial of the OX40 agonist ivuxolimab. The CDR3 spells CASSLGQGSYEQYF. The CDR3, as DNA: TGCGCCAGCAGCTTGGGACAGGGGAGTTACGAGCAGTACTTC.